Each of the 13 T cell receptor beta chains below was sequenced from the same sample in a study of cytomegalovirus exposure and HLA in healthy donors. PCR used 60 Vbeta primers and 13 Jbeta primers. Profiling relied on immunoSEQ multiplex PCR, and the TCRdb table lists in-frame clones only, not all of them. The table lists 100,000 to 120,000 clones, 70% to 85% of them singletons. Sequencing was performed on PBMCs. The source is a young man in good health and CMV-seropositive.

V usage is TRBV27 and J usage is TRBJ2-5, with 8 nucleotides matching TRBD1. Germline V gene data show CDR1 as MNHEY and CDR2 as SMNVEV (reference sequence). Losses at the gene ends were 8 bases for V and 5 bases for J; bases not matched to a gene: 7. This CDR3 comprises 13 residues. The CDR3 loop is CASGRQGRETQYF. The CDR3 coding sequence is TGTGCCAGCGGGCGACAGGGGCGGGAGACCCAGTACTTC.

The chain combines TRBV19 with TRBJ1-5, with D unresolved. V lost 5 bases and J 6 bases, leaving 11 bases between the germline ends. The germline V gene encodes CDR1 LNHDA and CDR2 SQIVND (reference sequence). The CDR3 spans 13 residues. In DNA form, the CDR3 reads TGTGCCAGTAGTCCGTCCTTATCTCAGCCCCAGCATTTT. Protein product: CASSPSLSQPQHF.

The chain combines TRBV5-1 with TRBJ1-1, with TRBD1 matching over 8 bases. The germline CDR1 and CDR2 sequences are SGHRS and YFSETQ. After removal of 2 bases from V and 5 bases from J, the junction contained 8 bases not matched to a gene. CDR3 length equals 15 residues. The CDR3 is CASSLGTGARTEAFF. Written as DNA, the CDR3 is TGCGCCAGCAGCTTAGGGACAGGAGCGAGGACTGAAGCTTTCTTT.

V is TRBV29-1 and J is TRBJ2-7, with TRBD1 identical over 7 bases. This CDR3 spans 13 amino acids. Germline lookup yields CDR1 SQVTM and CDR2 ANQGSEA. V shed 6 bases, J shed 0 bases, and the junction held 5 bases outside the gene matches. The CDR3 sequence: CSVRDSDSYEQYF. The DNA for the CDR3 is TGCAGCGTCAGGGACAGTGACTCCTACGAGCAGTACTTC.

The V call is TRBV20-1, the J call TRBJ1-1, with a possible D match to TRBD1 (5 bases). Germline-derived CDR1 and CDR2 are DFQATT and SNEGSKA (reference sequence). Trimming stripped 0 bases from V and 11 bases from J, with 10 bases between. The CDR3 has 11 amino acids. CDR3 DNA: TGCAGTGCTAGAGATCGGGGGGTGGCTTTCTTT. Its translation: CSARDRGVAFF.

The chain uses TRBV27 and TRBJ1-1, with TRBD1 matching 7 bases. Trimming removed 7 bases from V and 5 bases from J; junction bases left unmatched: 7. Germline lookup yields CDR1 MNHEY and CDR2 SMNVEV (reference sequence). This CDR3 spans 13 amino acids. The CDR3 region is CASTPQGGTEAFF. CDR3 DNA sequence: TGTGCCAGCACCCCCCAGGGGGGAACTGAAGCTTTCTTT.

This chain connects TRBV7-2 to TRBJ1-3; D gene uncertain. Between the trimmed V and J ends, which lost 4 bases and 0 bases, there was a span of 13 bases. Germline CDR1 reads SGHTA; CDR2 reads FQGNSA. This CDR3 contains 16 residues. The CDR3 protein is CASSSRRYRSGNTIYF. The CDR3 nucleotides read TGTGCCAGCAGCTCCCGTCGGTACCGCTCTGGAAACACCATATATTTT.

This clone appeared a few times. This chain uses TRBV6-1 with TRBJ1-1; no clear D gene. V shed 5 bases and J shed 1 base, with 8 bases lying between them. CDR1 MNHNS and CDR2 SASEGT come from the germline V gene. This CDR3 contains 13 residues. DNA of the CDR3: TGTGCCAGCAGTCGCTCAGGGAACACTGAAGCTTTCTTT. Translated: CASSRSGNTEAFF.

This clone is a singleton in its sample. V gene TRBV25-1 combines with J gene TRBJ2-7, with D possibly being TRBD2 (6 bases). The CDR3 extends over 12 amino acids. The germline CDR1 and CDR2 sequences are MGHDK and SYGVNS. V dropped 2 bases and J dropped 4 bases, with 6 bases sitting between them. Here the CDR3 DNA reads TGTGCCAGCAGTGAACGGGGGTACGAGCAGTACTTC. This sequence encodes CASSERGYEQYF.

CDR3 region: CASSLDARAYEQYF. The CDR3 nucleotides are TGCGCCAGCAGCTTGGACGCAAGAGCCTACGAGCAGTACTTC. The V and J genes are TRBV5-1 and TRBJ2-7; D unclear. CDR1 and CDR2 (germline): SGHRS, YFSETQ. The CDR3 has 14 residues. The germline V and J ends were trimmed by 0 bases and 2 bases, with 9 bases remaining between them.

J is TRBJ1-2 and V is TRBV4-2; D not resolved. The CDR3 is made up of 13 amino acids. Germline assignment: CDR1 LGHNA and CDR2 YNFKEQ. The ends were cut back, 0 bases at V and 4 bases at J, with 6 bases in the middle. CDR3 DNA sequence: TGTGCCAGCAGCCAAGACAGTCTCTATGGCTACACCTTC. It codes for CASSQDSLYGYTF.

The chain links TRBV7-9 to TRBJ2-7, with 7 bases identical to TRBD2. The CDR3 covers 15 residues. V was clipped by 5 bases and J by 5 bases; unmatched bases: 12. The germline CDR1 and CDR2 sequences are SEHNR and FQNEAQ (reference sequence). Here the CDR3 reads CASSPVGGDRDEQYF. The CDR3 DNA reads as TGTGCCAGCAGCCCGGTGGGAGGGGACCGTGACGAGCAGTACTTC.

There are a few counts of this clone. The DNA for the CDR3 is TGTGCCAGCAGCTCCAACTACGAGCAGTACTTC. This codes for CASSSNYEQYF. The chain couples TRBV5-6 to TRBJ2-7, with D unresolved. In germline, CDR1 is SGHDT, CDR2 YYEEEE. The germline V and J ends were trimmed by 3 bases and 3 bases, with 4 bases remaining between them. The CDR3 sequence is 11 residues long.